The 9 T cell receptor beta chains given below trace back to one sample, sequenced in a study of blood T cell repertoires in COVID-19. Some clones are missing from TCRdb's copy, which holds only in-frame ones; the method was immunoSEQ multiplex PCR. The sample lists about 190,000 clones, around 79% occurring once. The specimen was peripheral blood. These receptors were taken from a man in his fifties who had recovered from COVID-19.

This chain connects TRBV18 to TRBJ2-5, with TRBD1 matching over 9 bases. Germline V gene sequence: CDR1 KGHSH, CDR2 LQKENI. This CDR3 is built from 15 residues. The trim removed 4 bases at V and 5 bases at J, leaving 8 bases unmatched. The CDR3 DNA follows: TGTGCCAGCTCACAAAACAGGGGGCCTGCGGAGACCCAGTACTTC. Encoded protein: CASSQNRGPAETQYF.

The chain joins TRBV7-6 to TRBJ1-4; 7 nucleotides line up with TRBD1. Germline V CDR1 and CDR2: SGHVS, FNYEAQ. The CDR3 is 17 residues long. J lost 8 bases, V lost 1 base, and 13 bases had no gene match. CDR3 loop: CASSLVGLGQLREKLFF. The CDR3 DNA is TGTGCCAGCAGCTTAGTCGGTCTGGGACAGCTACGGGAAAAACTGTTTTTT.

The chain has TRBV2 and TRBJ2-2; TRBD1 agrees at 8 bases. Germline CDR1 SNHLY, CDR2 FYNNEI. The CDR3 has 15 residues. Losses at the gene ends were 4 bases for V and 7 bases for J; bases not matched to a gene: 8. The CDR3 region has the DNA TGTGCCAGCAGTGCCGCGGACAGGGCGGGCGGGGAGCTGTTTTTT. It specifies CASSAADRAGGELFF.

The chain employs TRBV28 and TRBJ1-2; 11 bases are a match to TRBD1. The CDR3 contains 15 residues. Germline loops: CDR1 MDHEN, CDR2 SYDVKM. Unmatched junction bases numbered 10, after V lost 5 bases and J lost 8 bases. The DNA of the CDR3 is TGTGCCAGCAGTCCCCGCCGGGACAGGGGGACCGGCTACACCTTC. Translated: CASSPRRDRGTGYTF.

The chain couples TRBV2 to TRBJ2-2; D is undetermined. The V end lost 7 bases, the J end lost 0 bases, and 12 bases lay between the germline ends. Germline V gives CDR1 SNHLY, CDR2 FYNNEI. The CDR3 runs 15 residues. The CDR3 loop reads CASTKLRANTGELFF. DNA for the CDR3: TGTGCCAGCACCAAATTACGGGCGAACACCGGGGAGCTGTTTTTT.

This clone occurred once. The V gene is TRBV27, the J gene TRBJ2-4; possible D gene TRBD2, 7 bases. Germline CDR1 reads MNHEY; CDR2 reads SMNVEV (reference sequence). This CDR3 contains 15 residues. V lost 4 bases, J lost 11 bases, and 21 bases lay in between. CDR3 bases: TGTGCCAGCAGTTCGGGGGGCGCAGGGGAAGGGGTTCAGTACTTC. Its translation: CASSSGGAGEGVQYF.

This clone was seen more than once but under ten times. The chain joins TRBV5-4 to TRBJ1-1, with 8 bases fitting TRBD1. Germline V gene data show CDR1 as SGHNT and CDR2 as YYREEE (reference sequence). The CDR3 sequence is 15 residues long. The V and J ends lost 4 bases and 5 bases, in that order; junction bases with no gene match: 10. CDR3 region: CASSRESDRETEAFF. The DNA for the CDR3 is TGTGCCAGCAGCCGGGAATCGGACAGGGAGACTGAAGCTTTCTTT.

V gene TRBV7-5 combines with J gene TRBJ2-1; TRBD2 was called by the table and not checked on the DNA. TRBV7-5 is classified as a pseudogene. The CDR3 runs to 19 residues. The CDR3 sequence: CVRRSPGLAGAWGGDEQFF. The CDR3 DNA reads as TGTGTCAGAAGGAGTCCGGGACTAGCGGGAGCTTGGGGCGGCGATGAGCAGTTCTTC.

The chain combines TRBV12-3 or TRBV12-4 with TRBJ1-5, with D perhaps TRBD1 (6 bases). The CDR3 runs to 13 residues. Trimming pared 4 bases from V and 6 bases from J, leaving 10 bases between. The CDR3 sequence: CASSSGASQPQHF. DNA of the CDR3: TGTGCCAGCAGTTCAGGGGCTTCTCAGCCCCAGCATTTT.